These 8 T cell receptor beta chains came from one sample sequenced in a study of identical twins. TCRdb passed the 5' RACE reads through MiXCR, listing each CDR3 protein once. The data show about 550,000 distinct CDR3 sequences, with about 22% seen just once and about 0.48% held by the top ten. These records were also assigned to another study, of yellow fever vaccine responses in identical twins.

Sequenced sample: CD4+ T cells sorted from blood. These receptors were collected from a woman aged 18-29 years in good health.

This clonotype was detected a few times. The rearrangement joins TRBV4-1 to TRBJ2-7; 8 bases are shared with TRBD2. The CDR3 length is 16 residues. J was trimmed by 1 base and V by 2 bases; bases with no gene match: 7. CDR1 MGHRA and CDR2 YSYEKL come from the germline V gene. This CDR3 is CASSQFRAGASYEQYF. As DNA, the CDR3 is TGCGCCAGCAGCCAATTTCGAGCGGGAGCATCCTACGAGCAGTACTTC.

V gene TRBV20-1 combines with J gene TRBJ2-7; D unresolved. Germline CDR1 and CDR2: DFQATT and SNEGSKA (reference sequence). The CDR3 totals 12 residues. V was pared by 3 bases and J by 0 bases, with 6 bases between. The CDR3 spells CSASGYSYEQYF. The CDR3 DNA reads TGCAGTGCTAGCGGATACTCCTACGAGCAGTACTTC.

This clonotype appeared a few times. The rearrangement joins TRBV5-1 to TRBJ2-1; 8 bases align to TRBD2. The J segment lost 6 bases and the V segment lost 4 bases, leaving 6 bases of the junction unmatched. Germline V gene data show CDR1 as SGHRS and CDR2 as YFSETQ. This CDR3 is 14 amino acids long. CDR3 nucleotides: TGCGCCAGCAGCCCCGGGAGGGGGTTCAATGAGCAGTTCTTC. It is translated as CASSPGRGFNEQFF.

In its sample, this clonotype was seen a few times. The V and J genes are TRBV7-8 and TRBJ2-1; a weak D match, TRBD1 (5 bases). Trimming left V 7 bases short and J 4 bases short, with 17 bases between. Looked up from germline, CDR1 is SGHVS and CDR2 is FQNEAQ. This CDR3 comprises 15 residues. CDR3 sequence: CASIRKQETYNEQFF. DNA for the CDR3: TGTGCCAGCATCAGAAAACAGGAGACGTACAATGAGCAGTTCTTC.

On this clonotype: One end of the junction fails to match germline, which may point to a read error. The chain recombines TRBV5-1 with TRBJ2-1; D may correspond to TRBD1 or TRBD2 (5 bases each). The CDR3 is 15 residues long. The germline V gene has CDR1 SGHRS and CDR2 YFSETQ. CDR3 DNA: TGCACCAGCAGCTTGAGTGGGACGGATTACAATGAGCAGTTCTTC. This codes for CTSSLSGTDYNEQFF.

DNA for the CDR3: TGTGCCAGCAGCTACAGGGGCACACCCCTCCACTTT. Its translation is CASSYRGTPLHF. This sequence joins TRBV28 and TRBJ1-6, with 7 bases matching TRBD1. The CDR3 runs 12 residues. Losses at the gene ends were 6 bases for V and 11 bases for J; bases not matched to a gene: 4. Germline loops: CDR1 MDHEN, CDR2 SYDVKM.

This clonotype showed up just a few times. The J gene is TRBJ1-5, the V gene TRBV20-1; D possibly corresponds to TRBD1 (5 bases). V lost 5 bases to trimming and J lost 3 bases, with 14 bases between them. The CDR3 consists of 14 residues. Germline V gives CDR1 DFQATT, CDR2 SNEGSKA (reference sequence). DNA for the CDR3: TGCAGTGCTCCCGAAGGGGACTACAATCAGCCCCAGCATTTT. It translates to CSAPEGDYNQPQHF.

This clonotype was picked up one time. The chain combines TRBV20-1 with TRBJ2-7; no definite D call. Germline lookup yields CDR1 DFQATT and CDR2 SNEGSKA (reference sequence). Trimming removed 3 bases at V and 5 bases at J, with 14 bases between. CDR3 length equals 13 residues. In DNA, the CDR3 is TGCAGTGCTAGCAGTCCCCAAAGGAACGAGCAGTACTTC. It yields the protein CSASSPQRNEQYF.